The rows below give T cell receptor beta chains drawn from one sample of a study of CD8 T cells in ankylosing spondylitis. TCRdb fed the 5' RACE reads into MiXCR, producing one record per CDR3 protein. Of fewer than 550,000 distinct CDR3 sequences in the sample, approximately 5% were seen once. What was sequenced was blood, either unsorted or a sorted T cell fraction (not recorded which). The receptors stem from a male donor with ankylosing spondylitis. The CDR3 runs from the conserved cysteine through the conserved F or W. Fields, in order: D gene, V gene, J gene, clone size, CDR3 protein, CDR3 DNA. A D gene is named only where the DNA matches it firmly. Clone sizes are shown as how often the clone was seen (once, few, many) or a class if it is expanded.

TRBD2,TRBV20-1,TRBJ2-7,many,CSAASSGGYEQYF,TGCAGTGCTGCTAGCAGCGGGGGATACGAGCAGTACTTC
NA,TRBV18,TRBJ2-1,many,CASSPSSGNLQFF,TGTGCCAGCTCACCCTCGTCAGGGAACTTGCAGTTCTTC
TRBD2,TRBV9,TRBJ2-1,many,CASSAITGLVIEQFF,TGTGCCAGCAGCGCTATTACGGGACTAGTGATTGAGCAGTTCTTC
NA,TRBV5-1,TRBJ1-1,many,CASSQVLSGMNTEAFF,TGCGCCAGCAGCCAAGTTCTGTCCGGCATGAACACTGAAGCTTTCTTT
NA,TRBV7-2,TRBJ2-7,many,CASSLSTSYVNEQYF,TGTGCCAGCAGCTTATCGACCAGCTACGTCAACGAGCAGTACTTC
NA,TRBV10-3,TRBJ1-3,many,CATQGVPNTIYF,TGTGCCACCCAGGGCGTTCCAAACACCATATATTTT
TRBD1,TRBV25-1,TRBJ2-1,many,CATQRDREQFF,TGTGCCACCCAAAGGGACAGAGAGCAGTTCTTC
NA,TRBV7-2,TRBJ2-1,many,CASSLRSGRLYEQFF,TGTGCCAGCAGCTTACGGTCCGGGCGTCTCTATGAGCAGTTCTTC
NA,TRBV9,TRBJ1-2,many,CASSVTEDYGYTF,TGTGCCAGCAGCGTTACAGAAGACTATGGCTACACCTTC
TRBD2,TRBV12-3/TRBV12-4,TRBJ2-1,many,CASSERGTSALKGQFF,TGTGCCAGCAGTGAAAGAGGGACTAGCGCACTCAAGGGGCAGTTCTTC
NA,TRBV5-1,TRBJ2-7,many,CASSFPGNEQYF,TGCGCCAGCAGCTTCCCCGGGAACGAGCAGTACTTC
TRBD2,TRBV7-9,TRBJ2-2,few,CASRSGLARYTGELFF,TGTGCCAGCAGATCCGGACTAGCTCGATACACCGGGGAGCTGTTTTTT
NA,TRBV6-5,TRBJ2-1,many,CASSSGQGEQFF,NA
TRBD1,TRBV6-1,TRBJ1-1,many,CASSGDRGLLNTEAFF,TGTGCCAGCAGTGGAGACAGGGGGTTATTAAACACTGAAGCTTTCTTT
NA,TRBV9,TRBJ2-3,many,CASSVEGWGTDTQYF,TGTGCCAGCAGCGTCGAGGGGTGGGGCACAGATACGCAGTATTTT
TRBD1,TRBV15,TRBJ1-1,many,CATSRGTGGENTEAFF,TGTGCCACCAGCAGAGGGACAGGGGGCGAGAACACTGAAGCTTTCTTT
NA,TRBV6-2/TRBV6-3,TRBJ2-5,many,CASSPRVKETQYF,TGTGCCAGCAGCCCCAGGGTGAAGGAGACCCAGTACTTC
NA,TRBV28,TRBJ1-2,many,CASSVRQSTYGYTF,TGTGCCAGCAGCGTCCGACAGAGTACCTATGGCTACACCTTC
TRBD1,TRBV10-3,TRBJ1-1,many,CATRTGGMDTEAFF,TGTGCCACCCGGACAGGGGGCATGGACACTGAAGCTTTCTTT
NA,TRBV6-5,TRBJ1-2,many,CASSYFPDPNYGYTF,TGTGCCAGCAGTTACTTTCCCGACCCTAACTATGGCTACACCTTC
NA,TRBV5-1,TRBJ2-3,many,CASSLVGDGTDTQYF,TGCGCCAGCAGCTTGGTGGGGGACGGCACAGATACGCAGTATTTT
NA,TRBV15,TRBJ2-3,many,CATSRPSGYYGTQYF,TGTGCCACCAGCAGACCCTCGGGTTATTATGGGACGCAGTATTTT
TRBD1,TRBV25-1,TRBJ1-2,many,CASSDERQGASGGYTF,TGTGCCAGCAGTGATGAGAGACAGGGGGCCTCAGGTGGCTACACCTTC
NA,TRBV7-2,TRBJ2-2,many,CASRPTGSGGELFF,TGTGCCAGCAGACCAACAGGGTCCGGCGGGGAGCTGTTTTTT
NA,TRBV28,TRBJ2-5,many,CASSLTGKETQYF,TGTGCCAGCAGTTTGACGGGGAAAGAGACCCAGTACTTC
NA,TRBV6-1,TRBJ1-3,few,CASNLRQFSGNTIYF,TGTGCCAGCAATCTTCGGCAGTTCTCTGGAAACACCATATATTTT
NA,TRBV5-1,TRBJ2-1,many,CASSWGESSYNEQFF,TGTGCCAGCAGCTGGGGGGAGAGCTCCTACAATGAGCAGTTCTTC
TRBD2,TRBV6-2/TRBV6-3,TRBJ2-1,few,CASSRPKTSVTGEQFF,TGTGCCAGCAGCCGGCCGAAGACTAGCGTAACAGGCGAGCAGTTCTTC
TRBD2,TRBV12-3/TRBV12-4,TRBJ2-3,many,CASSFHLTSGTTDTQYF,TGTGCCAGCAGCTTTCACCTGACTAGCGGAACCACAGATACGCAGTATTTT
NA,TRBV20-1,TRBJ2-5,many,CSATQSTQYF,TGCAGTGCTACCCAAAGCACCCAGTACTTC